This T cell receptor beta chain comes out of a study of identical twins. Unique molecular identifiers were in the cDNA, with template-switch universal primer binding. TCRdb re-derived calls from the 5' RACE reads in MiXCR, one entry per CDR3 protein. There are hundreds of thousands of distinct CDR3 sequences in the sample; about 20% occur only once, and about 4.3% lies in the top ten. Germline V gene lookup returns CDR1 LGHNA and CDR2 YSLEER. J gave up 5 bases and V 5 bases, and 10 bases lay outside the gene matches. The CDR3 length is 15 residues. These data are also associated with another study on T cells expressing NK-cell markers.

The TCR comes from a woman aged 18-30 years in good health. What was sequenced was PBMCs. The chain uses TRBV4-3 and TRBJ2-7; 9 nucleotides line up with TRBD2. Here the CDR3 DNA reads TGCGCCAGCAGCTTTAGAGCGGGAGGTGCCCACGAGCAGTACTTC. Its translation is CASSFRAGGAHEQYF.